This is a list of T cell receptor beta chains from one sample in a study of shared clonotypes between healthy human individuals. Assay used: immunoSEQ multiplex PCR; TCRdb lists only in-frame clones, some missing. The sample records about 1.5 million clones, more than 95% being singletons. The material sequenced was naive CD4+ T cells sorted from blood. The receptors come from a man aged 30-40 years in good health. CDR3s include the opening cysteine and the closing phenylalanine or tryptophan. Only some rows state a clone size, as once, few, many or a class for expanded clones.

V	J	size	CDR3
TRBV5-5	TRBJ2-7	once	CASSQPVGEQYF
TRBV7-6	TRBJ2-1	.	CASSLLAGVYNEQFF
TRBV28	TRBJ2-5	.	CASSFLGGVGETQYF
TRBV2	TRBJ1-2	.	CASSEVGILNTF
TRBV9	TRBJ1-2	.	CASSAVPTSSSGYTF
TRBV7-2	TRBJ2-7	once	CASSLGRGEYEQYF
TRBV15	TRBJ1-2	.	CATSRDRTGGYTF
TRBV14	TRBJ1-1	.	CASSQTGGYTEAFF
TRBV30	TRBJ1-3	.	CAWSVNGNTIYF
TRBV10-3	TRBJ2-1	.	CAISEAGGLFF
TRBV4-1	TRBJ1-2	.	CATSSGFGYTF
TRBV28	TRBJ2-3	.	CASLSQGEMQYF
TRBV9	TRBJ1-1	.	CASSVAMGAATEAFF
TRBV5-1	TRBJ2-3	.	CASSLGTVGSTDTQYF
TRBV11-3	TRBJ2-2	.	CASSPGQGANTGELFF
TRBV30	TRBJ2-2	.	CAWSVLGLAGGTGELFF
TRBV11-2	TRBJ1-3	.	CASSLARSPGNTIYF
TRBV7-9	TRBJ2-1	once	CASSLSLGVLINEQFF
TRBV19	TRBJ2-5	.	CASRKLAGQETQYF
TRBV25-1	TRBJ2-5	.	CASSVGGGFRETQYF
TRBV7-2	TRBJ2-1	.	CASSLVGTTYNEQFF
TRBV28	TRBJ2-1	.	CASSLFTQLSYNEQFF
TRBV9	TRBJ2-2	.	CASSGANTGELFF
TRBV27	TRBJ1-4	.	CASSPGPNEKLFF
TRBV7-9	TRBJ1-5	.	CASSPRGGDGNQPQHF
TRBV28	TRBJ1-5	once	CASSPLEYSNQPQHF
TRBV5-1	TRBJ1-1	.	CASSFIAGHMNTEAFF
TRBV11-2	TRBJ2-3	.	CASRPGTDTQYF
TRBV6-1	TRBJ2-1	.	CASNGLAGSIDEQFF
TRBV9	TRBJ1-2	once	CASSVGARVAYGYTF
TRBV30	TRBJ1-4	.	CAWSARLNEKLFF
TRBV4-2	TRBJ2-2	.	CASRPGSGELFF
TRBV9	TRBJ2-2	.	CASTGGTGTSGTNTGELFF
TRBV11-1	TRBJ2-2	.	CASTRGTSGPTGELFF
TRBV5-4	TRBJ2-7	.	CASRPGTGDDLYEQYF